This T cell receptor (beta chain) was sequenced in a study of T cell repertoires in cytomegalovirus infection. Study information: Both CMV infection and a matching HLA type were indicated by public TCR beta signatures. Whole-study findings and limits: CMV-specific TCR beta clonotypes restricted by HLA-C dominated the ex vivo response.

About this clonotype: Its specificity is unknown.

The CDR3 has 15 residues. The V end lost 0 bases, the J end lost 1 base, and 8 bases lay between the germline ends. Looked up from germline, CDR1 is SGDLS and CDR2 is YYNGEE. TCRdb used MiXCR to reprocess the reads, holding one entry per CDR3 protein. Here the sample spans about 830,000 distinct CDR3 sequences, approximately 32% being singletons. The specimen was cultured CD8+ T cells from PBMCs, collected from culture after CMV antigen stimulation. The chain carries TRBV9 and TRBJ1-3, with D hard to call. The sequence derives from a human donor in good health (CMV status not recorded). Some clones in this sample may be carry-over from other donors' samples. The CDR3 loop reads CASSVDWESGNTIYF. CDR3 nucleotide sequence: TGTGCCAGCAGCGTAGATTGGGAGTCTGGAAACACCATATATTTT.